These 28 T cell receptor beta chains originate from one sample sequenced in a study of breast tumors, draining lymph nodes, adjacent tissues. Each CDR3 protein gets one entry after TCRdb re-called the multiplex PCR reads with MiXCR. The profile shows around 230,000 distinct CDR3 sequences, around 34% of them singletons. Axillary draining lymph nodes of breast cancer patients supplied the node samples. What was sequenced was axillary lymph node tissue. These receptors originate from a female donor with breast cancer. Some clones in this sample may be carry-over from other donors' samples.

As concerns this clonotype: At one end, the junction sequence differs from germline, possibly due to a read error. The chain recombines TRBV5-1 with TRBJ2-3, with unresolved D. Germline CDR1 and CDR2: SGHRS and YFSETQ. CDR3 length: 13 residues. The CDR3 reads CASSSPGTNTQYF. The DNA for the CDR3 is TGCGCCAGCAGCTCACCAGGCACAAATACGCAGTATTTT.

Many counts were recorded for this clonotype. The chain's CDR3 is CSVLGGASATDTQYF. The CDR3 region has the DNA TGCAGCGTTCTCGGAGGGGCTAGCGCCACAGATACGCAGTATTTT. V usage is TRBV29-1 and J usage is TRBJ2-3; perhaps TRBD2 as D (6 bases). The CDR3 covers 15 residues. V dropped 5 bases and J dropped 2 bases, with 17 bases sitting between them. Germline V gene data show CDR1 as SQVTM and CDR2 as ANQGSEA.

This clonotype came up a few times. The chain combines TRBV27 with TRBJ2-2; D is possibly TRBD2 (5 bases). This CDR3 region has 14 residues. The V and J ends lost 4 bases and 4 bases respectively, with 10 bases between them. Germline lookup yields CDR1 MNHEY and CDR2 SMNVEV (reference sequence). In DNA form, the CDR3 reads TGTGCCAGCAGTTACCTAGGAGGCACCGGGGAGCTGTTTTTT. It yields the protein CASSYLGGTGELFF.

CDR3 protein: CASSPVLAGVQETQYF. The CDR3 DNA follows: TGTGCCAGCAGTCCCGTACTAGCGGGAGTACAAGAGACCCAGTACTTC. The genes are TRBV5-4 and TRBJ2-5, with TRBD2 matching over 11 bases. The CDR3 length is 16 residues. V was clipped by 5 bases and J by 2 bases; unmatched bases: 8. Germline-derived CDR1 and CDR2 are SGHNT and YYREEE (reference sequence).

This clonotype appeared many times. The chain has TRBV5-4 and TRBJ2-3; D not resolved. The CDR3 runs to 14 residues. V was cut by 2 bases and J by 6 bases, with 13 bases left in between. Per germline, CDR1 SGHNT and CDR2 YYREEE (reference sequence). The CDR3 here is CASSLPTPSDTQYF. The DNA for the CDR3 is TGTGCCAGCAGCTTACCAACGCCTTCGGATACGCAGTATTTT.

For this clonotype: A much larger clone sits a single nucleotide away, making a read error possible. DNA of the CDR3: TGCGCCAGCAGCCAGACGACAGGGACAGGTGACTACACCTTC. Its translation: CASSQTTGTGDYTF. The chain combines TRBV4-3 with TRBJ1-2; TRBD1 matches 8 bases. There are 14 residues in the CDR3. V shed 3 bases, J shed 10 bases, and the junction held 10 bases outside the gene matches. Per the germline V gene, CDR1 is LGHNA and CDR2 is YSLEER.

This clonotype showed up many times. The rearrangement links TRBV12-3 or TRBV12-4 to TRBJ2-2; 9 nucleotides line up with TRBD1. The CDR3 runs to 14 residues. V dropped 6 bases and J dropped 6; count of bases not matched to a gene: 5. The CDR3 sequence is CASSRTGGSGELFF. As DNA, the CDR3 is TGTGCCAGCAGCCGAACAGGGGGCTCCGGGGAGCTGTTTTTT.

The chain has TRBV29-1 and TRBJ2-7, with TRBD1 matching 7 bases. The CDR3 consists of 13 residues. CDR1 SQVTM and CDR2 ANQGSEA come from the germline V gene. V shed 3 bases, J shed 5 bases, and the junction held 7 bases outside the gene matches. The CDR3 coding sequence is TGCAGCGTTGAGCCAGGGGGTAGGGACGAGCAGTACTTC. It encodes CSVEPGGRDEQYF.

This clonotype was counted many times. The chain couples TRBV10-3 to TRBJ2-5; 15 nucleotides line up with TRBD2. Losses at the gene ends were 8 bases for V and 2 bases for J; bases not matched to a gene: 3. Germline CDR1 is ENHRY and CDR2 is SYGVKD. The CDR3 sequence is 15 residues long. The CDR3 nucleotides are TGTGCCATCGGACTAGCGGGGGGGCTTCAAGAGACCCAGTACTTC. Translation gives CAIGLAGGLQETQYF.

On this clonotype: This may arise from a read error, as a much more abundant clone is one base away. The CDR3 spells CASSPWGGANYGYTF. The CDR3 DNA sequence: TGTGCCAGCAGCCCATGGGGGGGAGCTAACTATGGCTACACCTTC. J is TRBJ1-2 and V is TRBV9; possibly TRBD1 for D (5 bases). Trimming left V 4 bases short and J 0 bases short, with 13 bases between. Germline V gene data show CDR1 as SGDLS and CDR2 as YYNGEE. CDR3 length: 15 residues. Full variable domain (missing parts from reference TRBV9 and TRBJ1-2): DSGVTQTPKHLITATGQRVTLRCSPRSGDLSVYWYQQSLDQGLQFLIQYYNGEERAKGNILERFSAQQFPDLHSELNLSSLELGDSALYFCASSPWGGANYGYTFGSGTRLTVV.

This clonotype came up many times. This chain connects TRBV7-9 to TRBJ2-7; possibly TRBD2 for D (5 bases). Trimming cost V 2 bases and J 0 bases, with 8 bases left between them. CDR3 length equals 14 residues. Germline values: CDR1 SEHNR, CDR2 FQNEAQ (reference sequence). This CDR3 reads CASSLSGSSYEQYF. In nucleotides, the CDR3 is TGTGCCAGCAGCTTAAGTGGGAGCTCCTACGAGCAGTACTTC.

In this sample, this clonotype turned up many times. The chain carries TRBV12-5 and TRBJ1-6, with a possible D match to TRBD1 (5 bases). Germline lookup yields CDR1 LGHNT and CDR2 FRNRAP. The V gene lost 5 bases and the J gene lost 4 bases, with 9 bases spanning the gap. The length of the CDR3 is 14 residues. For the CDR3, the DNA is TGTGCTAGTGGTCAGGGTGAATATAATTCACCCCTCCACTTT. Translating gives CASGQGEYNSPLHF.

The V call is TRBV11-2, the J call TRBJ2-4, with TRBD1 identical over 11 bases. The length of the CDR3 is 15 residues. The germline gives CDR1 SGHAT, CDR2 FQNNGV. Trimming removed 4 bases from V and 11 bases from J; junction bases left unmatched: 10. This chain's CDR3 is CASSSRPGQGVFQYF. CDR3 nucleotide sequence: TGTGCCAGCAGCTCTAGACCGGGACAGGGGGTATTTCAGTACTTC.

Concerning this clonotype itself: A much larger clonotype is one base distant, so this may be a read error. The genes are TRBV24-1 and TRBJ2-4; weak D call: TRBD1 (5 bases). CDR1 is KGHDR, CDR2 SFDVKD, per germline. This CDR3 spans 16 amino acids. V was trimmed by 4 bases and J by 0 bases, leaving 12 bases between them. The DNA for the CDR3 is TGTGCCACCAGTGACAACAGGCGGCAAGCCAAAAACATTCAGTACTTC. Encoded protein: CATSDNRRQAKNIQYF.

This clonotype occurred many times. The V and J genes are TRBV30 and TRBJ2-7; unclear D gene. V gave up 0 bases and J gave up 3 bases, with 3 bases separating them. Germline assignment: CDR1 GTSNPN and CDR2 SVGIG (reference sequence). There are 11 residues in the CDR3. Here the CDR3 reads CAWSVIYEQYF. Here the CDR3 DNA reads TGTGCCTGGAGTGTAATCTACGAGCAGTACTTC.

This clonotype was seen at least ten times. The rearrangement links TRBV5-1 to TRBJ2-7; 8 bases fit TRBD2. The CDR3 is 14 amino acids. CDR1 is SGHRS and CDR2 is YFSETQ in the germline V gene. After removal of 2 bases from V and 5 bases from J, the junction contained 6 bases not matched to a gene. Here the CDR3 reads CASSFSGMSHEQYF. CDR3 nucleotide sequence: TGCGCCAGCAGCTTTAGCGGGATGTCCCACGAGCAGTACTTC.

This clonotype has just one count. The chain combines TRBV20-1 with TRBJ1-2, with 9 nucleotides matching TRBD1. This CDR3 has 13 amino acids. After removal of 1 base from V and 4 bases from J, the junction contained 1 base not matched to a gene. Germline assignment: CDR1 DFQATT and CDR2 SNEGSKA (reference sequence). Here the CDR3 reads CSARGTGAYGYTF. CDR3 nucleotides: TGCAGTGCTAGAGGGACAGGGGCCTATGGCTACACCTTC.

V usage is TRBV4-2 and J usage is TRBJ1-1; D is perhaps TRBD1 (5 bases). Trimming removed 1 base from V and 1 base from J, with 10 bases in between. This CDR3 comprises 15 residues. CDR1 LGHNA and CDR2 YNFKEQ come from the germline V gene. The CDR3, as DNA: TGTGCCAGCAGCCAAGTTGCCAGGGAGAACACTGAAGCTTTCTTT. Translated: CASSQVARENTEAFF.

This rearrangement joins TRBV5-1 to TRBJ2-7, with a possible D match to TRBD2 (6 bases). Per germline, CDR1 SGHRS and CDR2 YFSETQ. This CDR3 comprises 13 residues. Deletions cut 4 bases from V and 7 bases from J, with 15 bases between. DNA for the CDR3: TGCGCCAGCAGCGTTACCGGGAGTTGGGAGCAGTACTTC. This gives the protein CASSVTGSWEQYF.

The rearrangement uses TRBV24-1 and TRBJ2-6; 7 bases agree with TRBD1. Germline CDR1 is KGHDR and CDR2 is SFDVKD. The length of the CDR3 is 16 residues. V was pared by 4 bases and J by 3 bases, with 5 bases of the junction left unmatched. The CDR3 bases are TGTGCCACCAGTGAGTACAGGGGTTATGGGGCCAACGTCCTGACTTTC. Translation: CATSEYRGYGANVLTF.

This clonotype has a count of ten or more. CDR3 sequence: CASSYRQGSEQFF. DNA for the CDR3: TGTGCCAGCAGTTACAGACAGGGCAGTGAGCAGTTCTTC. This chain connects TRBV12-3 or TRBV12-4 to TRBJ2-1; 7 bases line up with TRBD1. J was trimmed by 9 bases and V by 4 bases; bases with no gene match: 6. The CDR3 spans 13 residues.

This sequence joins TRBV24-1 and TRBJ2-1; TRBD1 might be the D (5 bases). The CDR3 contains 13 residues. V was shortened by 10 bases and J by 0 bases, with 9 bases between the two germline ends. The V gene's germline CDR1 is KGHDR and CDR2 SFDVKD. The DNA of the CDR3 is TGTGCCACAAGGGGCAGCTCCTACAATGAGCAGTTCTTC. The encoded protein is CATRGSSYNEQFF.

This clonotype occurred many times. The rearrangement links TRBV4-2 to TRBJ1-4; D is unresolved. The V and J ends lost 2 bases and 0 bases respectively, with 10 bases between them. The CDR3 spans 16 residues. From germline, CDR1 is LGHNA and CDR2 YNFKEQ. The CDR3 DNA is TGTGCCAGCAGCCAACAAGGGAGTGCAACTAATGAAAAACTGTTTTTT. It specifies CASSQQGSATNEKLFF.

This clonotype came up many times. This chain connects TRBV20-1 to TRBJ2-3, with 9 bases fitting TRBD2. V was clipped by 5 bases and J by 1 base; unmatched bases: 13. From germline, CDR1 is DFQATT and CDR2 SNEGSKA (reference sequence). The CDR3 contains 17 residues. The CDR3 sequence: CSAEGLASGRGTDTQYF. CDR3 DNA sequence: TGCAGTGCTGAAGGACTAGCGTCCGGGAGGGGCACAGATACGCAGTATTTT.

This chain connects TRBV11-3 to TRBJ2-2; TRBD2 matches at 11 bases. The CDR3 loop spans 17 amino acids. The germline V gene has CDR1 SGHNT and CDR2 YENEEA. J lost 4 bases, V lost 0 bases, and 4 bases had no gene match. CDR3 sequence reads: CASSLEGLAGSTGELFF. DNA of the CDR3: TGTGCCAGCAGCTTAGAAGGACTAGCGGGTTCCACCGGGGAGCTGTTTTTT. Supplemented by reference TRBV11-3 and TRBJ2-2, the full variable domain reads EAGVVQSPRYKIIEKKQPVAFWCNPISGHNTLYWYLQNLGQGPELLIRYENEEAVDDSQLPKDRFSAERLKGVDSTLKIQPAELGDSAVYLCASSLEGLAGSTGELFFGEGSRLTVL.

This clonotype was recorded many times. The chain employs TRBV15 and TRBJ1-2; a possible D gene is TRBD1 (5 bases). The CDR3 consists of 12 residues. Germline V gene sequence: CDR1 LNHNV, CDR2 YYDKDF (reference sequence). The V and J ends lost 4 bases and 8 bases respectively, with 11 bases between them. The CDR3 DNA reads TGTGCCACCAGCAAGTCGGGGGGGGGCTACACCTTC. It encodes CATSKSGGGYTF.

This clonotype was counted many times. This chain uses TRBV19 with TRBJ1-4, with TRBD1 as a possible D gene (6 bases). Trimming pared 7 bases from V and 8 bases from J, leaving 20 bases between. The CDR3 spans 15 residues. Germline values: CDR1 LNHDA, CDR2 SQIVND (reference sequence). CDR3 DNA sequence: TGTGCCAGTAACTCCATGGCGGCAGGGGAGGAAAAACTGTTTTTT. Its protein is CASNSMAAGEEKLFF.

This clonotype appeared a single time. The chain couples TRBV12-3 or TRBV12-4 to TRBJ2-5, with no clear D. With 5 bases removed from V and 5 bases from J, the gap between germline ends came to 9 bases. The CDR3 loop spans 12 amino acids. The CDR3 loop reads CASSPHRETQYF. The CDR3 region has the DNA TGTGCCAGCAGTCCCCATCGGGAGACCCAGTACTTC.